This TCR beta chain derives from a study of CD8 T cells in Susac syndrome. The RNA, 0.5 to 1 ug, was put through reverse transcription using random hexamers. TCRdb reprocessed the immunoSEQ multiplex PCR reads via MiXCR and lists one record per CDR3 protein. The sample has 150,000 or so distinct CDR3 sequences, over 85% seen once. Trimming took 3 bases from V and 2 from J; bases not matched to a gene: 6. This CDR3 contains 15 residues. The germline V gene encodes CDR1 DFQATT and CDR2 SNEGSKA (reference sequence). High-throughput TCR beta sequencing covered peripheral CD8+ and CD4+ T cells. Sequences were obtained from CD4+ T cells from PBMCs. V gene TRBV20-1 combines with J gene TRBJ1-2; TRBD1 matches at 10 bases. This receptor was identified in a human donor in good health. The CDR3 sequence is CSASLRGQGNYGYTF. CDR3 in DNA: TGCAGTGCTAGCCTCCGGGGACAGGGGAACTATGGCTACACCTTC.